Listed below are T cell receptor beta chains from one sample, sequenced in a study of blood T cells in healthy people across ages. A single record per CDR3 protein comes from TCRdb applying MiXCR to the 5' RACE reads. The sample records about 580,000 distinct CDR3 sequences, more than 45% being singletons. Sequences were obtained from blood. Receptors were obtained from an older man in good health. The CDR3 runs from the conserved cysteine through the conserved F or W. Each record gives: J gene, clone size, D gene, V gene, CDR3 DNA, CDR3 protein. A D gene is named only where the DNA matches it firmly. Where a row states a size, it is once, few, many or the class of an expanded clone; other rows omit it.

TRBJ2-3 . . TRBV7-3 TGTGCCGGCAGCTTTAGAGCAGGCACAGATACGCAGTATTTT CAGSFRAGTDTQYF
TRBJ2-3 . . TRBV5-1 TGCGCCAGCAGCTCCGGGCTCCTCGGAATAGATACGCAGTATTTT CASSSGLLGIDTQYF
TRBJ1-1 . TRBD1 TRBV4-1 TGCGCCAGCAGCCAAGGACAGGGCGGGTCGTCTACTGAAGCTTTCTTT CASSQGQGGSSTEAFF
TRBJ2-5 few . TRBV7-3 TGTGCCAGCAGCTTAAATCCAGGGGGGCGCGAGACCCAGTACTTC CASSLNPGGRETQYF
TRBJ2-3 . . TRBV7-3 TGTGCCAGCAAAGCTACTAGCACAGATACGCAGTATTTT CASKATSTDTQYF
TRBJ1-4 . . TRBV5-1 TGCGCCAGCAGCTTGTTAAGGGGCGCGGGTGAAAAACTGTTTTTT CASSLLRGAGEKLFF
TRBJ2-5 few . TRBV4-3 TGCGCCAGCAGCCAAGAATGGGCGGACTTCCAAGAGACCCAGTACTTC CASSQEWADFQETQYF
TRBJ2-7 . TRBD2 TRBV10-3 TGTGCCATCATGACTAGCGGTTCCTACGAGCAGTACTTC CAIMTSGSYEQYF
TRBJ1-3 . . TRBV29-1 TGCAGCGTTGAAAAGGGAAGAAACACCATATATTTT CSVEKGRNTIYF
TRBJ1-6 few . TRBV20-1 TGCAGTGCCTTCAGGGACTATAATTCACCCCTCCACTTT CSAFRDYNSPLHF
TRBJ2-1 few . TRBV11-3 TGTGCCAGCAGCTTAGCTCCAGACCAGCAGTTCTTC CASSLAPDQQFF
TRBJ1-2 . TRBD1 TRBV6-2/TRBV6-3 TGTGCCAGCAGTTACTTGGACAGGGAAGCCTATGGCTACACCTTC CASSYLDREAYGYTF
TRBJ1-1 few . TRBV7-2 TGTGCCAGCAGCTTAGATTATGCGTCCATGAACACTGAAGCTTTCTTT CASSLDYASMNTEAFF
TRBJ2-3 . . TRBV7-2 TGTGCCAGCAGCTTAGGTCGCTCCTACACAGATACGCAGTATTTT CASSLGRSYTDTQYF
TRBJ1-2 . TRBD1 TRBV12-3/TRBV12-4 TGTGCCAGCTCCAGGGGGGATATTAACTATGGCTACACCTTC CASSRGDINYGYTF
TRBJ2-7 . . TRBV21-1 TGTGCCAGCAGCAAAGGTCCGGAGTCGTCCTACGAGCAGTACTTC CASSKGPESSYEQYF
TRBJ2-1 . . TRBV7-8 TGTGCCAGCAGTTACACGCCCTTAGCTGAGCAGTTCTTC CASSYTPLAEQFF
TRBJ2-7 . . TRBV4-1 TGCGCCAGCAGCCAAGTACCCTCCTACGAGCAGTACTTC CASSQVPSYEQYF
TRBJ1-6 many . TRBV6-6 TGTGCCAGCAGTTACTCCTCTGAGAGAGATGGGTCACCCCTCCACTTT CASSYSSERDGSPLHF
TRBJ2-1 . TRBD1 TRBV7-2 TGTGCCAGCAGCTTACAACAGGGGGCGTATGAGCAGTTCTTC CASSLQQGAYEQFF
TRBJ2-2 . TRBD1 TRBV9 TGTGCCAGCAGCGTAGCACAGGGGACCGGGGAGCTGTTTTTT CASSVAQGTGELFF
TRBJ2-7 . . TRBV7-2 TGTGCCAGCAGCCTCACGGCCCGGGACGAGCAGTACTTC CASSLTARDEQYF
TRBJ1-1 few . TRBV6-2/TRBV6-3 TGTGCCAGCAGGGGGACGTACACTGAAGCTTTCTTT CASRGTYTEAFF
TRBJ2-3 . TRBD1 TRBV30 TGTGCCTGGAGTTCCGGGACAGGGGGCAAGACAGATACGCAGTATTTT CAWSSGTGGKTDTQYF
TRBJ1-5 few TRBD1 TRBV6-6 TGTGCCAGCAGCCTAGACAGGGAGAATCAGCCCCAGCATTTT CASSLDRENQPQHF
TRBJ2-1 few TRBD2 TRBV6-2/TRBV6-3 TGTGCCAGCCGACTAGCGGGGGGGCGGAATGAGCAGTTCTTC CASRLAGGRNEQFF
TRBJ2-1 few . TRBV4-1 TGCGCCAGCAGCCAAGAAGGGCAGGCTCAACGTGAGCAGTTCTTC CASSQEGQAQREQFF
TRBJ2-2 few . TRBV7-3 TGTGCCAGCAGCCGGGACCTCAACACCGGGGAGCTGTTTTTT CASSRDLNTGELFF
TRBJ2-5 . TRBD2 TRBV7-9 TGTGCCAGCAGCTTCCGACTAGCGGGAGGAGAGACCCAGTACTTC CASSFRLAGGETQYF
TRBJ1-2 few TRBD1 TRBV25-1 TGTGCCAGCAGTGCGGGACAGGGGGCGAGATTTGGCTACACCTTC CASSAGQGARFGYTF
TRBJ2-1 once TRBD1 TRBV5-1 TGCGCCAGCAACAGGGGGCCCGGCAATGAGCAGTTCTTC CASNRGPGNEQFF
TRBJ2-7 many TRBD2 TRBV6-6 TGTGCCAGCAGTTACGGCCAGCGGGGAGCCTACGAGCAGTACTTC CASSYGQRGAYEQYF
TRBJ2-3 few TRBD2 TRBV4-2 TGTGCCAGCAGCCAAGAGAGGGGACTAGCGGGAGGGGATACGCAGTATTTT CASSQERGLAGGDTQYF
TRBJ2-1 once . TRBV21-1 TGTGCCAGCAGCACCCGGGACAGGGGCCTTGCATCCGGCTACAATGAGCAGTTCTTC CASSTRDRGLASGYNEQFF
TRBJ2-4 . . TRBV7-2 TGTGCCAGCAGCTTACTCGGGCATTGGGGGCAGTACTTC CASSLLGHWGQYF
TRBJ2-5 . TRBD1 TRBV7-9 TGTGCCAGCAGCCGGGGACAGGGGTGGGTGCAGTACTTC CASSRGQGWVQYF
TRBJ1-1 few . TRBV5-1 TGCGCCAGCAGCTTGGGGCAGCACTACCTCAGTTTGAACACTGAAGCTTTCTTT CASSLGQHYLSLNTEAFF
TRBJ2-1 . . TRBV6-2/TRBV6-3 TGTGCCACCCAGGAGGGGGGCACCAATGAGCAGTTCTTC CATQEGGTNEQFF
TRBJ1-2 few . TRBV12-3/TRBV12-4 TGTGCCAGCAGTTGGGGGGACGGCGGCTACACCTTC CASSWGDGGYTF
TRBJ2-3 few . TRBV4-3 TGCGCCAGCAGCCAAGATGGGGAGACAGATACGCAGTATTTT CASSQDGETDTQYF